This T cell receptor beta chain was sequenced for a study of shared clonotypes between healthy human individuals (dated by TCRdb to the early 2020s). As for the study more broadly: The cohort comprised two women and three men aged 18 to 49 years. To increase sequencing depth and limit assay-specific biases, TCR repertoire library preparation and sequencing were carried out by different laboratories using diverse techniques. To estimate repertoire size and how much clonotypes are shared between individuals, the study performed deep sequencing of blood TCR repertoires from roughly five healthy adults. For each donor, CD4 naive and CD4 memory were each run on three plates, CD8 naive on two plates, and CD8 memory on one plate. Between about 0.85 and 8.9 billion PBMCs per donor were obtained by leukapheresis. The full study reports these points: The genetic and exposure-history diversity represented was limited by the small number of donors. Sampling was restricted to blood, and TCR repertoires in tissues likely differ from the TCR repertoires found in blood. Larger estimated clonotype richness was generally found for naive subsets than for memory subsets. Higher generation probabilities were observed for clonotypes shared by all four sorted-subset donors than for non-shared clonotypes. Incomplete sequencing was indicated by rarefaction of sorted-subset datasets, despite the large sequencing depth. When several donors were compared, the shared fraction of clonotypes was about 5.4% for naive CD4, about 4% for naive CD8, roughly 2.5% for memory CD4, and around 0.4% for memory CD8. Pairwise subsampling led to the expectation that sequencing depth would affect the degree of clonotype sharing among donors.

The donors were healthy, HIV-negative adults who had no recently reported acute infections or vaccinations. Every donor was a Caucasian adult living in Nashville, Tennessee, USA. CD4+ T cells were enriched by magnetic negative selection, after which naive cells were positively selected on CD45RA and the negative fraction was taken as the memory subset. After blood collection by leukapheresis, PBMCs were isolated using Ficoll-Histopaque density gradient centrifugation and then cryopreserved in the vapor phase of liquid nitrogen. Analytical flow cytometry was used to check the purity and quantity of every magnetically sorted T cell population. Genomic DNA was isolated from each sorted fraction and quantified by UV absorbance on a Nanodrop 2000c. TCR CDR3 regions were amplified from genomic DNA by multiplex PCR using the deep immunoSEQ assay. Genomic DNA extracted from each cell subset was distributed evenly over all wells of several immunoSEQ 96-well plates, and each plate served as one replicate. For sorted subsets, about 210 ng of genomic DNA, equivalent to 25,000 to 35,000 T cell genomes, went into each replicate PCR. Purified libraries were quantified with a Qubit 3.0 fluorometer, sized on a Bioanalyzer 2100, and re-quantified with the KAPA Library Quantification kit. Each immunoSEQ 96-well plate was sequenced on its own single-read 150-cycle Illumina NextSeq 550 flow cell. On the authors' methods: Because only junctional sequences without quality scores were contained in the immunoSEQ output, filtering matching that applied to full-length reads could not be performed. Sequences were annotated with PyIR, a Python wrapper for IgBLAST v1.9, and V/J genes and CDR3 were assigned using IMGT germline references. Reads were removed for weak V/J assignments (E-value above 1e-6), missing CDR3, stop codons, out-of-frame junctions, or ambiguous translated residues. V3J clonotypes were defined as sequences sharing the same inferred V gene, J gene, and CDR3 amino acid sequence. To compute the percentage overlap between repertoires, the number of shared unique clonotypes was divided by the size of the smaller repertoire. Richness of each repertoire was evaluated using RTK rarefaction, the Chao1 estimator, and Recon v2.1 estimates of unobserved clonotypes. Generation probabilities for all TCRbeta clonotypes obtained by the gDNA method from four donors were computed using OLGA. The immuneACCESS repertoire file appears here via TCRdb, limited to in-frame rearrangements. These files lack a portion of the clones; in checked studies, under half of the deficit traces to unresolved V genes, and the cause of the others is not known. V, J and clone size were drawn from that table, and D and trimming were deduced from the DNA. The sample records 550,000 to 700,000 clones, 73% of which are singletons. The ten largest clones represent 1.5% to 2% of the sample.

V loses 5 bases, J loses 3 bases, and the germline ends lie 13 bases apart. The germline V gene encodes CDR1 SGHTA and CDR2 FQGNSA. Reading from cysteine to phenylalanine, the CDR3 counts 15 amino acids. Here the CDR3 DNA is all that survives: 45 bases in frame from base 1. Details on this clone: Its target antigen remains unknown. No much larger clone is present one base from it, and per-base qualities are unavailable.

What was sequenced was memory CD4+ T cells sorted from blood. Interpreted using the paper, the cell subset or site label stands for: CD45RA-negative fraction. The sequence is built from TRBV7-2 and TRBJ2-2; the D gene is perhaps TRBD2, from 6 matching bases. This receptor was identified in a woman aged 25 to 39 in good health. The nucleotide sequence reads as follows: TGTGCCAGCAGCCTCCGGGACTTCCACACCGGGGAGCTGTTTTTT. Its amino acids are CASSLRDFHTGELFF.